A single sample gave rise to the 20 T cell receptor beta chains below, sequenced in a study of beta chain features in type 1 diabetes. Study-wide points: When Type 1 diabetes patients were examined, their TCRB CDR3s proved moderately but significantly shorter in all four CD4+ subsets.

These receptors' targets are unknown. As every portion of the isolated RNA was reverse transcribed, the sequencing read expressed TCRB transcripts. Libraries were prepared by immunoSEQ multiplex PCR; TCRdb keeps only in-frame clonotypes and omits some of them. This table holds nearly 700,000 clones, roughly 13% found once. The source material was naive CD4+ T cells from blood. Source of these receptors: a man between 18 and 29 years old with type 1 diabetes.

This clone was counted only a few times. CDR3 sequence reads: CASSLAGYGYTF. DNA of the CDR3: TGTGCCAGCAGCTTAGCCGGATATGGCTACACCTTC. The chain combines TRBV7-2 with TRBJ1-2; D gene uncertain. Germline CDR1 is SGHTA and CDR2 is FQGNSA. V lost 0 bases to trimming and J lost 5 bases, with 4 bases between them. The CDR3 sequence is 12 residues long.

This clone was detected only a few times. This chain uses TRBV27 with TRBJ2-5, with TRBD1 matching over 11 bases. V dropped 4 bases and J dropped 4; count of bases not matched to a gene: 2. Per the germline V gene, CDR1 is MNHEY and CDR2 is SMNVEV (reference sequence). This CDR3 contains 14 residues. CDR3 coding DNA: TGTGCCAGCAGTTATGGACAGGGGGCAGAGACCCAGTACTTC. Protein sequence: CASSYGQGAETQYF.

This clone was found a few times. The chain carries TRBV7-9 and TRBJ2-1, with TRBD2 matching 7 bases. The J segment lost 7 bases and the V segment lost 5 bases, leaving 14 bases of the junction unmatched. CDR1 and CDR2 (germline): SEHNR, FQNEAQ (reference sequence). This CDR3 is built from 16 residues. CDR3 nucleotide sequence: TGTGCCAGCAGCCCCCGATTGGGGGGGGGTAGAAATGAGCAGTTCTTC. As protein: CASSPRLGGGRNEQFF.

This clone was found a few times. The genes are TRBV19 and TRBJ2-7; D remains unclear. Trimming left V 0 bases short and J 0 bases short, with 9 bases between. The germline CDR1 and CDR2 sequences are LNHDA and SQIVND (reference sequence). The CDR3 is 15 residues long. The CDR3 sequence is CASSIDSVPSYEQYF. The CDR3 region has the DNA TGTGCCAGTAGTATAGATTCGGTGCCCTCCTACGAGCAGTACTTC.

The chain employs TRBV30 and TRBJ2-2; D may be TRBD1 or TRBD2 (5 bases each). The CDR3 runs 13 residues. V was trimmed by 0 bases and J by 6 bases, leaving 8 bases between them. Germline V gene data show CDR1 as GTSNPN and CDR2 as SVGIG (reference sequence). The CDR3 is CAWSVSGPGELFF. The CDR3 region has the DNA TGTGCCTGGAGTGTATCGGGACCCGGGGAGCTGTTTTTT.

V is TRBV14 and J is TRBJ1-4, with D hard to call. The CDR3 has 12 amino acids. Looked up from germline, CDR1 is SGHDN and CDR2 is FVKESK. Trimming pared 4 bases from V and 8 bases from J, leaving 8 bases between. CDR3 nucleotide sequence: TGTGCCAGCAGCCCCCCGGGGGAAAAACTGTTTTTT. Its protein is CASSPPGEKLFF. The variable domain in full, completed from reference TRBV14 and TRBJ1-4, reads EAGVTQFPSHSVIEKGQTVTLRCDPISGHDNLYWYRRVMGKEIKFLLHFVKESKQDESGMPNNRFLAERTGGTYSTLKVQPAELEDSGVYFCASSPPGEKLFFGSGTQLSVL.

The CDR3 reads CATSTRQGGNNYSPLHF. Here the CDR3 DNA reads TGTGCCACCAGCACCAGACAGGGAGGGAATAATTATTCACCCCTCCACTTT. This chain connects TRBV15 to TRBJ1-6, with 7 bases matching TRBD1. CDR3 length: 17 residues. Trimming took 4 bases from V and 8 from J; bases not matched to a gene: 14. CDR1 and CDR2 from the germline V gene are LNHNV and YYDKDF (reference sequence).

This clone was observed a handful of times. The chain has TRBV5-1 and TRBJ2-3, with D perhaps TRBD1 (6 bases). The CDR3 extends over 13 amino acids. In germline, CDR1 is SGHRS, CDR2 YFSETQ. Deletions cut 0 bases from V and 5 bases from J, with 7 bases between. CDR3 DNA: TGCGCCAGCAGCTTGGGGGGGCGAGATACGCAGTATTTT. It codes for CASSLGGRDTQYF.

This clone was counted a few times. CDR3 coding DNA: TGCGCCAGCAGCTTGGGATCCGTTCTTGGTGAAGCTTTCTTT. Translating gives CASSLGSVLGEAFF. The genes are TRBV5-1 and TRBJ1-1; D unresolved. The CDR3 extends over 14 amino acids. Trimming removed 0 bases from V and 7 bases from J, with 13 bases in between. From germline, CDR1 is SGHRS and CDR2 YFSETQ.

In this sample, this clone turned up a few times. The chain uses TRBV14 and TRBJ2-7; TRBD1 aligns across 9 bases. CDR3 length: 16 amino acids. Germline V gene sequence: CDR1 SGHDN, CDR2 FVKESK. The trim removed 5 bases at V and 2 bases at J, leaving 10 bases unmatched. As DNA, the CDR3 is TGTGCCAGCAGCTCAACACCGGGACAGGGTCCCTACGAGCAGTACTTC. Translation: CASSSTPGQGPYEQYF.

This chain uses TRBV28 with TRBJ1-5; D is unresolved. V lost 3 bases and J lost 9, with 9 bases in between. Germline V gene data show CDR1 as MDHEN and CDR2 as SYDVKM. The CDR3 has 12 amino acids. The CDR3 nucleotides are TGTGCCAGCAGTTTGCACCCGGGGCCCCAGCATTTT. Residues: CASSLHPGPQHF.

This clone has just a few counts. This chain uses TRBV14 with TRBJ2-7; the D is unclear. CDR3 length: 12 residues. Trimming left V 2 bases short and J 5 bases short, with 7 bases between. Germline CDR1 is SGHDN and CDR2 is FVKESK. This CDR3 is CASSQWKDEQYF. DNA for the CDR3: TGTGCCAGCAGCCAATGGAAAGACGAGCAGTACTTC. Supplemented by reference TRBV14 and TRBJ2-7, the full variable domain reads EAGVTQFPSHSVIEKGQTVTLRCDPISGHDNLYWYRRVMGKEIKFLLHFVKESKQDESGMPNNRFLAERTGGTYSTLKVQPAELEDSGVYFCASSQWKDEQYFGPGTRLTVT.

The chain is built from TRBV19 and TRBJ1-1; D unclear. V lost 5 bases to trimming and J lost 4 bases, with 8 bases between them. This CDR3 region has 12 residues. Per germline, CDR1 LNHDA and CDR2 SQIVND (reference sequence). The CDR3: CASSLGFTEAFF. The CDR3 DNA is TGTGCCAGTAGTTTGGGGTTCACTGAAGCTTTCTTT. Based on the CDR3 plus reference TRBV19 and TRBJ1-1, the full variable domain is DGGITQSPKYLFRKEGQNVTLSCEQNLNHDAMYWYRQDPGQGLRLIYYSQIVNDFQKGDIAEGYSVSREKKESFPLTVTSAQKNPTAFYLCASSLGFTEAFFGQGTRLTVV.

In its sample, this clone was seen a few times. This chain uses TRBV7-8 with TRBJ2-7, with D perhaps matching TRBD1 (5 bases). V was shortened by 1 base and J by 2 bases, with 12 bases between the two germline ends. Germline V lookup: CDR1 SGHVS, CDR2 FQNEAQ. The CDR3 is 15 amino acids. Written as DNA, the CDR3 is TGTGCCAGCAGCTTAGGTCTACAGGAGACCTACGAGCAGTACTTC. It specifies CASSLGLQETYEQYF.

This clone was counted between two and nine times. The rearrangement links TRBV11-2 to TRBJ1-4; a weak D match, TRBD1 (5 bases). The CDR3 runs 13 residues. Germline loops: CDR1 SGHAT, CDR2 FQNNGV. V lost 5 bases, J lost 7 bases, and 11 bases lay in between. The DNA for the CDR3 is TGTGCCAGCAGCCCAGGGCGGGTTGAAAAACTGTTTTTT. It yields the protein CASSPGRVEKLFF.

The chain recombines TRBV9 with TRBJ2-1; 8 bases are a match to TRBD2. V lost 4 bases and J lost 6; bases outside the gene matches: 12. Germline lookup yields CDR1 SGDLS and CDR2 YYNGEE. This CDR3 comprises 16 residues. CDR3 bases: TGTGCCAGCAGCCCTAGAGCGGGGGCCCCAGGCAATGAGCAGTTCTTC. Translating gives CASSPRAGAPGNEQFF.

V usage is TRBV9 and J usage is TRBJ2-3; D is unresolved. Trimming stripped 0 bases from V and 5 bases from J, with 10 bases between. The CDR3 length is 14 residues. Germline V gene sequence: CDR1 SGDLS, CDR2 YYNGEE. The CDR3 loop is CASSVEWVGDTQYF. The CDR3 DNA reads TGTGCCAGCAGCGTAGAGTGGGTAGGAGATACGCAGTATTTT.

The chain joins TRBV25-1 to TRBJ2-2, with D hard to call. The CDR3 runs 13 residues. Trimming removed 3 bases from V and 7 bases from J, with 9 bases in between. CDR1 and CDR2 (germline): MGHDK, SYGVNS. This CDR3 is CASSDRELGELFF. The DNA of the CDR3 is TGTGCCAGCAGTGATCGAGAGCTCGGGGAGCTGTTTTTT.

This clone was counted a few times. The chain combines TRBV9 with TRBJ2-5; no clear D. The CDR3 length is 14 residues. V was pared by 3 bases and J by 5 bases, with 14 bases between. The germline V gene encodes CDR1 SGDLS and CDR2 YYNGEE. The CDR3 loop reads CASSDPRLSETQYF. The CDR3 DNA is TGTGCCAGCAGCGATCCCAGGCTATCGGAGACCCAGTACTTC.

V gene TRBV11-3 combines with J gene TRBJ1-1, with D perhaps matching TRBD1 (5 bases). V lost 4 bases to trimming and J lost 4 bases, with 16 bases between them. Looked up from germline, CDR1 is SGHNT and CDR2 is YENEEA. This CDR3 has 15 residues. The CDR3 protein is CASSSSGAGVTEAFF. Written as DNA, the CDR3 is TGTGCCAGCAGCTCCTCCGGGGCGGGGGTCACTGAAGCTTTCTTT.